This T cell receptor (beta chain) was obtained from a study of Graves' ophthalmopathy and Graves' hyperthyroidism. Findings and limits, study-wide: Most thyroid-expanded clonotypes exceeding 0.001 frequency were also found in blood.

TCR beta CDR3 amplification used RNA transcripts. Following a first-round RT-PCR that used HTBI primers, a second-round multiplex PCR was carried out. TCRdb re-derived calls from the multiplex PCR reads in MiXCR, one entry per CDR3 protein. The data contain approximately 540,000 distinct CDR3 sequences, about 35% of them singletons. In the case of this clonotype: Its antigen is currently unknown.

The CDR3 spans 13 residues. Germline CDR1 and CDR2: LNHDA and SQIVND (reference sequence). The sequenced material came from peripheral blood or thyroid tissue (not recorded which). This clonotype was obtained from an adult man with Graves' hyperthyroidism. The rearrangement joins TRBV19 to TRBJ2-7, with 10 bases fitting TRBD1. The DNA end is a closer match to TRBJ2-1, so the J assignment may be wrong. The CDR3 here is CASRGTGDHEQFF. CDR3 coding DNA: TGTGCCAGTAGAGGGACAGGGGACCATGAGCAGTTCTTC.